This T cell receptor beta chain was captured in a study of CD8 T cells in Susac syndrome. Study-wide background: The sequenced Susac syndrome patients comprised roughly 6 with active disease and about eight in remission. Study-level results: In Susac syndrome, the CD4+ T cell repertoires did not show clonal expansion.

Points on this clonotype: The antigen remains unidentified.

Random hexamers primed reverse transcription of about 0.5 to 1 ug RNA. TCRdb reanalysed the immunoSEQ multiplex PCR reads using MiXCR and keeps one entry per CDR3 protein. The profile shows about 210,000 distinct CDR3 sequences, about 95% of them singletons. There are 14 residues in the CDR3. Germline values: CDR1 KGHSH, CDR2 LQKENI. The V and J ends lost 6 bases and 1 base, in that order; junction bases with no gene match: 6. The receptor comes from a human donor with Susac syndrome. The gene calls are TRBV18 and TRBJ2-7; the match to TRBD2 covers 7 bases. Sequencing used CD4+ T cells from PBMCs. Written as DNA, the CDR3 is TGTGCCAGCTCCCCTGCGGGACTATCCTACGAGCAGTACTTC. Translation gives CASSPAGLSYEQYF.